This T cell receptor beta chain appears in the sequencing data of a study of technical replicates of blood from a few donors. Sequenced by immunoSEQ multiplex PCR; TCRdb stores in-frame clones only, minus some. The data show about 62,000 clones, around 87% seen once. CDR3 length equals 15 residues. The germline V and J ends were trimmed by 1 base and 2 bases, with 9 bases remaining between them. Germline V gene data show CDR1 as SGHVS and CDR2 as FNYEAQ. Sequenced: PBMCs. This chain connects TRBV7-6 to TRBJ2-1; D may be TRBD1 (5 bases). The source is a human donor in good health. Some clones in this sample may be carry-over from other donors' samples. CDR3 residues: CASSLGSGTYNEQFF. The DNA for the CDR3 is TGTGCCAGCAGCTTAGGGTCAGGGACCTACAATGAGCAGTTCTTC.